This TCR beta chain was observed in a study of T-cell memory formation after mild COVID-19. Study background: The study found TCR clusters largely donor specific. The study's findings and limits: Within pre-infection memory, some responding clones were found, suggesting cross-reactive memory joined. CD4+ contracting clones were mainly CM and EM; CD8+ ones, EMRA.

The CDR3 has 16 amino acids. V was cut by 1 base and J by 2 bases, with 15 bases left in between. Germline V gives CDR1 LNHNV, CDR2 YYDKDF (reference sequence). Remarks on this clonotype: Its antigen is currently unknown.

Using its own MiXCR run on the 5' RACE reads, TCRdb lists one record per CDR3 protein. The table has about 160,000 distinct CDR3 sequences, around a third seen once. The receptor comes from an adult woman who had mild COVID-19 (a few samples of this study predate the infection). Cell type and time point are not known. The chain joins TRBV15 to TRBJ2-7; D is unclear. The specimen sequenced was PBMCs or a T cell subset sorted from them (not recorded which). CDR3 nucleotide sequence: TGTGCCACCAGCAGAGTCCCGACATCCGTAACCTACGAGCAGTACTTC. It encodes CATSRVPTSVTYEQYF. The full variable domain, with the rest looked up from reference TRBV15 and TRBJ2-7, is DAMVIQNPRYQVTQFGKPVTLSCSQTLNHNVMYWYQQKSSQAPKLLFHYYDKDFNNEADTPDNFQSRRPNTSFCFLDIRSPGLGDTAMYLCATSRVPTSVTYEQYFGPGTRLTVT.